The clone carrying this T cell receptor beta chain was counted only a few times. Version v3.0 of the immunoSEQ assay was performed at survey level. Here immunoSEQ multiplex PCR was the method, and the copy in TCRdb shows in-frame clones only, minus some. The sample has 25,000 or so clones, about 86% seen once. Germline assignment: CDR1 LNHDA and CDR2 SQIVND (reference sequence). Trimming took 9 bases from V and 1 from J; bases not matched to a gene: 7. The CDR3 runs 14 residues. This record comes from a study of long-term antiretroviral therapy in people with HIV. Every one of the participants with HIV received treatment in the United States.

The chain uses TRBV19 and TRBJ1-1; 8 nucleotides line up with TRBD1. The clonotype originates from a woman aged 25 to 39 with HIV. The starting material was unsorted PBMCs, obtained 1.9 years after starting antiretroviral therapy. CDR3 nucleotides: TGTGCCAGCCGAAGGACAGGGACGAACACTGAAGCTTTCTTT. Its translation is CASRRTGTNTEAFF.